This TCR beta chain appears in the sequencing data of a study of a mutant IDH1 vaccine in newly diagnosed glioma. Study information: An approximately 62% male, approximately 40% female split and a mean age of 40.4 years characterized treated patients.

Some clones are missing from TCRdb's copy, which holds only in-frame ones; the method was immunoSEQ multiplex PCR. The sample has approximately 35,000 clones; 88% are singletons. Regarding time point: baseline, week 1 (first vaccination visit). Treatment in this sample: pre-vaccination baseline after standard-of-care therapy. In regard to this clone: What it binds is unknown.

The CDR3 is 13 residues long. V was cut by 5 bases and J by 6 bases, with 11 bases left in between. CDR1 is MNHEY, CDR2 SMNVEV, per germline (reference sequence). Findings and limits, study-wide: Whatever changes occurred in top peripheral T cell clonotypes seemed unrelated to pseudoprogression.

Here the sequenced sample was PBMCs, taken from a glioma patient treated with radiotherapy, temozolomide or both. V gene TRBV27 combines with J gene TRBJ1-5; no clear D. The source is a middle-aged woman with glioma. The CDR3 bases are TGTGCCAGCAGTGAAGGGTTGGTTCAGCCCCAGCATTTT. As protein: CASSEGLVQPQHF.